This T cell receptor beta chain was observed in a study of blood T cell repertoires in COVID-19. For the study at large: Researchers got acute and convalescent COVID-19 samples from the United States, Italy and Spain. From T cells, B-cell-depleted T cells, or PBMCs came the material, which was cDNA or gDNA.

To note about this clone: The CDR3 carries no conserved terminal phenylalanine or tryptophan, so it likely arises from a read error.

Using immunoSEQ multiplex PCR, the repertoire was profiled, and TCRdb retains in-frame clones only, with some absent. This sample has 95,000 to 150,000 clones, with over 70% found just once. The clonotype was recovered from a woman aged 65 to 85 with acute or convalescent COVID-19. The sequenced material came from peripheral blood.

The CDR3 DNA sequence: TGTGCCAGCAGCTTGGACAGCGCTGATTATAGCAATCAGCCCCAGCATTCT. Translating gives CASSLDSADYSNQPQHS. The rearrangement joins TRBV28 to TRBJ1-5; the D gene is possibly TRBD1 (6 bases). Germline CDR1 and CDR2: MDHEN and SYDVKM. The germline V and J ends were trimmed by 6 bases and 0 bases, with 18 bases remaining between them. This CDR3 is 17 amino acids long.